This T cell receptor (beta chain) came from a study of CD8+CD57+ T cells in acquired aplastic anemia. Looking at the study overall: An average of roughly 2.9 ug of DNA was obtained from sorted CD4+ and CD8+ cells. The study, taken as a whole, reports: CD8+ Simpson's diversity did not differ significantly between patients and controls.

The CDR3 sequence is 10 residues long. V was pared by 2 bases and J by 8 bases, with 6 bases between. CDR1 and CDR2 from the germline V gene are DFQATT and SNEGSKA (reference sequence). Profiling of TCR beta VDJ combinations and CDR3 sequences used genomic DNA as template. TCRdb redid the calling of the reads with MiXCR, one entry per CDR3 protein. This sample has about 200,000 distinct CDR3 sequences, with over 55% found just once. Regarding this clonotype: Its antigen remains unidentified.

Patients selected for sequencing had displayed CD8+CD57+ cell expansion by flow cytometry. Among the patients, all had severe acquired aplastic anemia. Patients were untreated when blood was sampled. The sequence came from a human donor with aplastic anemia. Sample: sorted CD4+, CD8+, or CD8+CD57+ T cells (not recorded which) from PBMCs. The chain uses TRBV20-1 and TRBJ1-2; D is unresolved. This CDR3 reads CSARHGGYTF. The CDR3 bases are TGCAGTGCTAGACATGGAGGCTACACCTTC.